This T cell receptor (beta chain) was captured by sequencing in a study of T-cell reconstitution after alpha-beta-depleted transplantation in children. Findings and caveats of the study: Recipient T cells and thymic progenitors that survived gave rise to the high TCRbeta diversity observed at day 60 in some patients.

This clonotype was recorded a few times. Its target is unknown. A TCRbeta library incorporating unique molecular identifiers was prepared. TCRdb reprocessed the PCR reads with MiXCR, giving one entry per CDR3 protein. The table includes about 1,000,000 distinct CDR3 sequences, about 29% detected once. Trimming shortened V by 3 bases and J by 2 bases, and 12 bases separated the two germline ends. The germline V gene encodes CDR1 SEHNR and CDR2 FQNEAQ (reference sequence). This CDR3 contains 15 residues. The clonotype was recovered from a boy under two years old who had a stem cell transplant for SCID, so the T cells may come from the graft donor. This chain connects TRBV7-9 to TRBJ2-3; D is possibly TRBD1 (6 bases). This material consisted of PBMCs, mostly from graft donor cells, taken 360 days after TCRalphabeta/CD19-depleted stem cell transplant. The CDR3 sequence is CASSFVGTPTDTQYF. In nucleotides, the CDR3 is TGTGCCAGCAGCTTCGTGGGGACACCCACAGATACGCAGTATTTT.